This T cell receptor beta chain is drawn from a study of T-cell reconstitution after alpha-beta-depleted transplantation in children. Findings of the study overall: About two months after transplant, alpha-beta T cells reportedly came from several hundred expanded graft clones.

A remark on this clonotype: The antigen is unknown.

The length of the CDR3 is 13 residues. CDR1 is SGHRS and CDR2 is YFSETQ in the germline V gene. Trimming removed 1 base from V and 10 bases from J, with 12 bases in between. Molecular barcoding with unique molecular identifiers was used for the TCRbeta library. TCRdb recomputed calls from the PCR reads with MiXCR, one row per CDR3 protein. Among about a million distinct CDR3 sequences listed, about 29% were seen once. V and J are TRBV5-1 and TRBJ2-1; no definite D call. The clonotype originates from a boy under two years old who had a stem cell transplant for SCID, so the T cells may come from the graft donor. Specimen: PBMCs, mostly from graft donor cells, collected 360 days after TCRalphabeta/CD19-depleted stem cell transplant. The CDR3 reads CASSLKPLKEQFF. DNA for the CDR3: TGCGCCAGCAGCTTGAAACCGCTAAAGGAGCAGTTCTTC.